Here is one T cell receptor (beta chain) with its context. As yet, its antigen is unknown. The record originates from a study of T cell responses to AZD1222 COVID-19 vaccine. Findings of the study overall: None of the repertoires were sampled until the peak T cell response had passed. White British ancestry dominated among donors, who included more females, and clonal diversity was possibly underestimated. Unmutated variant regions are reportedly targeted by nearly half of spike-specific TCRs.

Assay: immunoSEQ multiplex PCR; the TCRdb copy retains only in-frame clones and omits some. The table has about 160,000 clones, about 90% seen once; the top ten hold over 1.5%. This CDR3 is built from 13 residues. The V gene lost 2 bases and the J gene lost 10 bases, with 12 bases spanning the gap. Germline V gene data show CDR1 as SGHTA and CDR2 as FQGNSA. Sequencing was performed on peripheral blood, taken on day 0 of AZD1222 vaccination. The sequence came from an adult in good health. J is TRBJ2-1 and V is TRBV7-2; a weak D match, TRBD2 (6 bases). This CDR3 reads CASSLNGAGEQFF. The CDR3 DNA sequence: TGTGCCAGCAGCTTAAATGGGGCGGGGGAGCAGTTCTTC.